The clone carrying this TCR beta chain turned up a few times. Its antigen is still unknown. Relative to the germline gene, one junction end is altered; a read error may explain this. Amplification targeted TCR beta CDR3 regions from RNA transcripts. The HTBI set primed first-round TCR CDR3 RT-PCR. TCRdb reanalysed the multiplex PCR reads using MiXCR and keeps one entry per CDR3 protein. The table shows about 600,000 distinct CDR3 sequences, with 14% occurring only once. Together with thyroid ultrasound, orbital computed tomography, serum thyroxine and TRAb, clinical symptoms were used for diagnoses. Fresh peripheral blood, approximately 9.1 ml, was the source of the PBMCs. Germline lookup yields CDR1 GTSNPN and CDR2 SVGIG (reference sequence). The CDR3 has 16 amino acids. The data belong to a study of T cells in Graves' hyperthyroidism and ophthalmopathy. General study points: Blood shared most expanded thyroid clonotypes above 0.001.

Material: blood. The sequence derives from a woman younger than 35 with Graves' ophthalmopathy. The chain is built from TRBV30 and TRBJ1-5, with D hard to call. CDR3 DNA: TGTGCCTGGAGTTCATCCGGGAGCGTTAGCGATCAGCCCCAGCATTTT. It specifies CAWSSSGSVSDQPQHF.